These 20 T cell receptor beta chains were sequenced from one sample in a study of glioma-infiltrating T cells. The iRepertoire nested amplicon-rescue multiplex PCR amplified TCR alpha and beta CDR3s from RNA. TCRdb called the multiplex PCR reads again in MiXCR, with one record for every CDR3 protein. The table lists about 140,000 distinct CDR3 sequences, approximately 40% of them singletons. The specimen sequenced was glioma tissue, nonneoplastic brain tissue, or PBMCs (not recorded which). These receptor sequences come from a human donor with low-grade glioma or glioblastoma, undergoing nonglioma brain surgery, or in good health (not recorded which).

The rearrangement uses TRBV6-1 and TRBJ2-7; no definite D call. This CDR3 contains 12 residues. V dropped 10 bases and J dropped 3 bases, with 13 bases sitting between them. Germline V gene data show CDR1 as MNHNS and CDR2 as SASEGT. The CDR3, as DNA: TGTGCCACCACGGGTACGCGCTACGAGCAGTACTTC. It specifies CATTGTRYEQYF.

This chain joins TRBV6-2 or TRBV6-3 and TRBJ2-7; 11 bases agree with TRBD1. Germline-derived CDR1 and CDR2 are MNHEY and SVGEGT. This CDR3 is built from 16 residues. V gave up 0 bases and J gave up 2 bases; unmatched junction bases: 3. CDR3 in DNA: TGTGCCAGCAGTTACTCCTGGGGACAGGGGGCCTACGAGCAGTACTTC. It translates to CASSYSWGQGAYEQYF.

CDR3 bases: TGTGCCAGCAGTTCCCCCAACCCATGGTCCACTGAAGCTTTCTTT. Translation gives CASSSPNPWSTEAFF. The V call is TRBV28, the J call TRBJ1-1, with D uncertain. The CDR3 loop spans 15 amino acids. V was shortened by 4 bases and J by 4 bases, with 16 bases between the two germline ends. CDR1 and CDR2 from the germline V gene are MDHEN and SYDVKM.

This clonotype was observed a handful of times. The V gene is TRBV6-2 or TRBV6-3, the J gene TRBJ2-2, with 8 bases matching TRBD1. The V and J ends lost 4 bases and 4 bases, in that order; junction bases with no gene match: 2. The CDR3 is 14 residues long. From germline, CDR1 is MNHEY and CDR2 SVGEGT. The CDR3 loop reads CASSSGTGTGELFF. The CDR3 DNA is TGTGCCAGCAGTTCCGGGACAGGCACCGGGGAGCTGTTTTTT.

The CDR3 DNA sequence: TGTGCCAGCAGTTATAACCCCAATCAGCCCCAGCATTTT. This gives the protein CASSYNPNQPQHF. V gene TRBV28 combines with J gene TRBJ1-5; no definite D call. The CDR3 totals 13 residues. V was shortened by 4 bases and J by 3 bases, with 7 bases between the two germline ends. Germline V gives CDR1 MDHEN, CDR2 SYDVKM.

The CDR3 DNA follows: TGCAGTGCTCTAACCCTGACTAGCGTAAGGGGGAATGAGCAGTTCTTC. Residues: CSALTLTSVRGNEQFF. This chain joins TRBV20-1 and TRBJ2-1; 8 bases are shared with TRBD2. V dropped 5 bases and J dropped 7; count of bases not matched to a gene: 16. The germline V gene encodes CDR1 DFQATT and CDR2 SNEGSKA (reference sequence). The CDR3 consists of 16 residues.

Here the CDR3 DNA reads TGTGCCAGCAGTGTGACAGGTCGAGGCAATTCACCCCTCCACTTT. Its protein is CASSVTGRGNSPLHF. The chain employs TRBV28 and TRBJ1-6; a weak D match, TRBD1 (6 bases). Germline values: CDR1 MDHEN, CDR2 SYDVKM. This CDR3 is 15 amino acids long. Trimming removed 5 bases from V and 7 bases from J, with 15 bases in between.

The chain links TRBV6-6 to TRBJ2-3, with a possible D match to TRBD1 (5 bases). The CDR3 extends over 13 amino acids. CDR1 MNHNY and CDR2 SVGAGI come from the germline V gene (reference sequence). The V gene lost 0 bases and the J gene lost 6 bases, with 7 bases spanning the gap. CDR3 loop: CASSYSYRDTQYF. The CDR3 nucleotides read TGTGCCAGCAGTTACTCCTACAGGGATACGCAGTATTTT.

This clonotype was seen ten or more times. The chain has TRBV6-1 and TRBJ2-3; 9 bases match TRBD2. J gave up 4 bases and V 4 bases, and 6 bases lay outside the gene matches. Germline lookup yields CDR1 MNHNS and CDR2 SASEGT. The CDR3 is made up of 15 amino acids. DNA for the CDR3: TGTGCCAGCAGTGGCATAGCGGGAGAAGCAGATACGCAGTATTTT. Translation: CASSGIAGEADTQYF.

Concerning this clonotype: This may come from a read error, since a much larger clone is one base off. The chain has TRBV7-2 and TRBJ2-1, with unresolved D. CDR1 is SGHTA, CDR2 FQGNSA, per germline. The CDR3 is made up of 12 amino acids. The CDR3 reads CARSPKLSEQFF. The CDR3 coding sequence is TGTGCCCGCAGCCCCAAATTGAGTGAGCAGTTCTTC.

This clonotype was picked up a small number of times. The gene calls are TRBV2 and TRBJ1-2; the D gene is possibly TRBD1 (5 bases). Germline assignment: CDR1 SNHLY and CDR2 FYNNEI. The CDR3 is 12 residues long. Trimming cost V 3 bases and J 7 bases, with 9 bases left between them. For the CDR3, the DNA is TGTGCCAGCAGTGAGGCCAGGGTTGGCTACACCTTC. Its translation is CASSEARVGYTF.

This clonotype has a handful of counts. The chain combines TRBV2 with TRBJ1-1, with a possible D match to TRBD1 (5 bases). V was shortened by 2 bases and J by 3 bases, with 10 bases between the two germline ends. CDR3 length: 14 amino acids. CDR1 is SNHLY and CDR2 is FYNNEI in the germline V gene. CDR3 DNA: TGTGCCAGCAGTGAAAGGGAGGGGCACACTGAAGCTTTCTTT. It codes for CASSEREGHTEAFF.

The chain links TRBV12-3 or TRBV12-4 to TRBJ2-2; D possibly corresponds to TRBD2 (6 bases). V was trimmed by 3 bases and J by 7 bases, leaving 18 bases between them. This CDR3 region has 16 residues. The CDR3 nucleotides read TGTGCCAGCAGTTTCGTGGGCGGAGGCGGGAACGGGGAGCTGTTTTTT. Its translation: CASSFVGGGGNGELFF.

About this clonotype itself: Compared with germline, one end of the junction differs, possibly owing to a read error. The CDR3 bases are TGTGCCGGCAGGAGAATAGGGAGGGCGAGCACAGATACGCAGTATTTT. Protein: CAGRRIGRASTDTQYF. V is TRBV6-2 or TRBV6-3 and J is TRBJ2-3; TRBD2 agrees at 7 bases. Germline CDR1 reads MNHEY; CDR2 reads SVGEGT. CDR3 length: 16 residues.

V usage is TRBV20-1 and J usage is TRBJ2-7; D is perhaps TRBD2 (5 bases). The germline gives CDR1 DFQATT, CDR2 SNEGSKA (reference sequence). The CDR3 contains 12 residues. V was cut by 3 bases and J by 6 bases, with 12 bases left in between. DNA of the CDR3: TGCAGTGCTAGGCTGACTCGGGGCGAGCAGTACTTC. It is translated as CSARLTRGEQYF.

CDR3 bases: TGTGCCAGCAGCTTCTACACCGGGACAAGCACAGATACGCAGTATTTT. The encoded protein is CASSFYTGTSTDTQYF. The chain links TRBV7-9 to TRBJ2-3, with D maybe TRBD1 (6 bases). Germline loops: CDR1 SEHNR, CDR2 FQNEAQ (reference sequence). V was clipped by 3 bases and J by 0 bases, with 13 bases between them. The CDR3 totals 16 residues.

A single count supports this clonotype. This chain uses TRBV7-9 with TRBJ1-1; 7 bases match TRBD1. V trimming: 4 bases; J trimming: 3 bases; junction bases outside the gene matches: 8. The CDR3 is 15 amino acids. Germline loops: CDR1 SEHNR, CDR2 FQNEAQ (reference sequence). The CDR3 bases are TGTGCCAGCAGCTCAGGGAGACAGGGCTACACTGAAGCTTTCTTT. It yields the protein CASSSGRQGYTEAFF.

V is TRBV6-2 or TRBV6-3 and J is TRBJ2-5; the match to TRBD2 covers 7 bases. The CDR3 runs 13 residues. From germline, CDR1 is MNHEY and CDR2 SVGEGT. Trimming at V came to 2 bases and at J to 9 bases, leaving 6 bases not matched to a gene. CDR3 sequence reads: CASSYMGGEAQYF. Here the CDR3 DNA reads TGTGCCAGCAGTTACATGGGGGGGGAGGCCCAGTACTTC.

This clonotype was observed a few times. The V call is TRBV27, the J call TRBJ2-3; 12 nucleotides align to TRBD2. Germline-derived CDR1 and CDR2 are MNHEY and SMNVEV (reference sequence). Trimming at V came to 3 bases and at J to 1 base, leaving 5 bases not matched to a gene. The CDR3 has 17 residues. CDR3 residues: CASSLTSGGTRTDTQYF. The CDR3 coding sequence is TGTGCCAGCAGTTTGACTAGCGGGGGTACTCGCACAGATACGCAGTATTTT.

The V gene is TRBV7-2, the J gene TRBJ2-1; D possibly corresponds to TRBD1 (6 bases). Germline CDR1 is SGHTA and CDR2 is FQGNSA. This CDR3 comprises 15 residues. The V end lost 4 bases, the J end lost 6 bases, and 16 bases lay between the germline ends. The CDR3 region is CASSSRQERVNEQFF. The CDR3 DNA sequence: TGTGCCAGCAGCTCTCGACAGGAACGGGTCAATGAGCAGTTCTTC.